This TCR beta chain was obtained from a study of OX40 agonist ivuxolimab in advanced cancers. Study-wide background: Patients were dosed with the agonistic anti-OX40 (CD134) antibody ivuxolimab.

Profiled with immunoSEQ multiplex PCR; TCRdb holds only in-frame clones, not every one. This sample has about 13,000 clones, with under 80% found just once. In germline, CDR1 is MGHDK, CDR2 SYGVNS. This CDR3 comprises 16 residues. Trimming removed 0 bases at V and 10 bases at J, with 16 bases between. This clone was recorded a few times. Its antigen is undetermined. Study outcomes and limitations: Clonal expansion by week 6 occurred in CD4+ and CD8+ blood T cells (at 0.1 to 3.0 mg/kg). Relative to CD4+ cells, CD8+ T cells on average had more expanded clones. Researchers did not establish what antigens the expanded peripheral T cells target.

This sequence originates from an adult with an advanced solid tumor such as melanoma, head and neck, liver or kidney cancer. The chain has TRBV25-1 and TRBJ1-6; D is uncertain. The input for sequencing was CD4+ or CD8+ T cells sorted from blood, taken in a trial of the OX40 agonist ivuxolimab. The CDR3 DNA sequence: TGTGCCAGCAGTGAATACGGTTACATGGAGAAGTCACCCCTCCACTTT. This sequence encodes CASSEYGYMEKSPLHF.